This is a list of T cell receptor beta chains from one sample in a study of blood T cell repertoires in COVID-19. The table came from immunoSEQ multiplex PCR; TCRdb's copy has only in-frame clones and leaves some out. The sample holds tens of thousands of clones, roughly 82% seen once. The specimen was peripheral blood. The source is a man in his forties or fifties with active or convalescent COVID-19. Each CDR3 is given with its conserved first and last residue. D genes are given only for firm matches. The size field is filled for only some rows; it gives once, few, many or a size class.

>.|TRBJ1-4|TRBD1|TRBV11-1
TGTGCCAGCAGCCGAGACAGGGCCTCCGAAAAACTGTTTTTT
CASSRDRASEKLFF
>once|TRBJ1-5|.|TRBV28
TGTGCCAGTCAAGCAGGGGCGGCTCGTCAGCCCCAGCATTTT
CASQAGAARQPQHF
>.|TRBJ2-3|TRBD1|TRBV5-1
TGCGCCAGCAGCTTGGCGACAGGGGGGTCGGAGACGCAGTATTTT
CASSLATGGSETQYF
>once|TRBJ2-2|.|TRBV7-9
TGTGCCAGCAGCCCGCAACAGGCGAACACCGGGGAGCTGTTTTTT
CASSPQQANTGELFF
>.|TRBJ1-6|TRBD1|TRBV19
TGTGCCAGTAAGCAGGGGGCAAATTCACCCCTCCACTTT
CASKQGANSPLHF
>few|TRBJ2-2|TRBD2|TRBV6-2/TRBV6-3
TGTGCCAGCAGCACGGGACTAGCGGGGATAAACACCGGGGAGCTGTTTTTT
CASSTGLAGINTGELFF
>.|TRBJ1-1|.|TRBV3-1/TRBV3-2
TGTGCCAGCAGCCAAGAGGGGGGGACTGAAGCTTTCTTT
CASSQEGGTEAFF
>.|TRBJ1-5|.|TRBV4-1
TGCGCCAGCAGACAAGCGGGAGATGGCAATCAGCCCCAGCATTTT
CASRQAGDGNQPQHF
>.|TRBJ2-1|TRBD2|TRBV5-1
TGCGCCAGCAGCTTCCGGGGAGCGGGGATTGACAATGAGCAGTTCTTC
CASSFRGAGIDNEQFF
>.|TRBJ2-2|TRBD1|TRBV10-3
TGTGCCATCAGTGGGCGACAGGGCGTTGGGGAGCTGTTTTTT
CAISGRQGVGELFF
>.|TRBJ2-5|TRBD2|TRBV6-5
TGTGCCAGCAGGCTAGCGGGGGGCGGAGAGACCCAGTACTTC
CASRLAGGGETQYF
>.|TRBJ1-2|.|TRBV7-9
TGTGCCAGCAGCCCAGAAGGCCCCCTAGCCAGCTACACCTTC
CASSPEGPLASYTF
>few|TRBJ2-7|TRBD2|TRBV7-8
TGTGCCAGCGGGGCCCTAGCGGGGGGGCCCTTCTACGAGCAGTACTTC
CASGALAGGPFYEQYF
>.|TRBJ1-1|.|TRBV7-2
TGTGCCAGCAGCTTAGCGGCCCGAACCGTGAACACTGAAGCTTTCTTT
CASSLAARTVNTEAFF
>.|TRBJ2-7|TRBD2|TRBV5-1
TGCGCCAGCAGCTCCGGGACTAGCGGGCCCTACGAGCAGTACTTC
CASSSGTSGPYEQYF
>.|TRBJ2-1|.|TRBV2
TGTGCCAGCGCATTGACAGGGGAGGGCTACAATGAGCAGTTCTTC
CASALTGEGYNEQFF
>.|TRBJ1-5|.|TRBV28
TGTGCCAGCAGTCACCCCCCGGAGGGCAATCAGCCCCAGCATTTT
CASSHPPEGNQPQHF
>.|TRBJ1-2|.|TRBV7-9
TGTGCCAGCAGCTTAGAGACAACGGATGGCTACACCTTC
CASSLETTDGYTF
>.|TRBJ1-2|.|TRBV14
TGTGCCAGCAGCCAAGACCTCAGCTATGGCTACACCTTC
CASSQDLSYGYTF